This T cell receptor beta chain was obtained from a study of control samples from healthy donors and cancer patients. This CDR3 has 8 amino acids. Germline CDR1 and CDR2: DFQATT and SNEGSKA (reference sequence). As to this clone: One junction end does not reproduce the germline sequence, and a read error may be involved.

Clones were sequenced by immunoSEQ multiplex PCR, and TCRdb holds only the in-frame ones, with some missing. This table has tens of thousands of clones, around 90% appearing once. V and J are TRBV20-1 and TRBJ1-2; D gene uncertain. The sequencing input was blood. This clonotype was obtained from a woman between 45 and 65 years old in good health. The CDR3 here is CSASGFSF. The CDR3 DNA follows: TGCAGTGCCTCCGGGTTTTCCTTC.